This is a list of T cell receptor beta chains from one sample in a study of T cell responses to AZD1222 COVID-19 vaccine. Generated by immunoSEQ multiplex PCR, the TCRdb table keeps only in-frame clones and is missing some. The sample lists 88,000 or so clones; 85% to 90% were seen once. Sequenced material: peripheral blood, taken 28 days after the second AZD1222 dose. The receptors stem from an adult who received the AZD1222 COVID-19 vaccine. CDR3s leave out the opening cysteine and the closing phenylalanine or tryptophan. Fields, in order: J gene, V gene, CDR3 protein.

J gene: TRBJ2-7
V gene: TRBV3-1/TRBV3-2
CDR3 protein: ASSQRYRDRGFYEQY

J gene: TRBJ1-3
V gene: TRBV18
CDR3 protein: ASSPGQTEGNTIY

J gene: TRBJ2-7
V gene: TRBV5-4
CDR3 protein: ASSPGLDEQY

J gene: TRBJ1-4
V gene: TRBV7-2
CDR3 protein: ASSTTGGSEKLF

J gene: TRBJ2-1
V gene: TRBV18
CDR3 protein: ASSPVRGSYNEQF

J gene: TRBJ2-3
V gene: TRBV29-1
CDR3 protein: SVQQGTSTY

J gene: TRBJ1-2
V gene: TRBV25-1
CDR3 protein: ATMTPLYGYT

J gene: TRBJ1-2
V gene: TRBV5-4
CDR3 protein: ASSFPTGNGYT

J gene: TRBJ1-6
V gene: TRBV5-5
CDR3 protein: ASSLVPGWDSPLH

J gene: TRBJ1-5
V gene: TRBV19
CDR3 protein: ASSIEDRAGQPQH

J gene: TRBJ1-4
V gene: TRBV2
CDR3 protein: ASSAGSGNEKLF

J gene: TRBJ1-2
V gene: TRBV19
CDR3 protein: ASSENRDSIPYGYT

J gene: TRBJ1-4
V gene: TRBV5-4
CDR3 protein: ASSSQDHAEKLF

J gene: TRBJ2-1
V gene: TRBV29-1
CDR3 protein: SVPSLLAGPDEQF

J gene: TRBJ2-1
V gene: TRBV5-5
CDR3 protein: ASSLVAGDINNEQF

J gene: TRBJ1-2
V gene: TRBV7-9
CDR3 protein: ASSRAFYGYT

J gene: TRBJ1-5
V gene: TRBV13
CDR3 protein: ASSLGGGSRWGSYSNQPQH

J gene: TRBJ2-1
V gene: TRBV5-8
CDR3 protein: ASSTRTAGNEQF

J gene: TRBJ1-2
V gene: TRBV5-4
CDR3 protein: ASSFGNPGQRGGYT

J gene: TRBJ1-2
V gene: TRBV2
CDR3 protein: ASRPTTGGDGYT

J gene: TRBJ2-2
V gene: TRBV2
CDR3 protein: ASSADFSGTGELF

J gene: TRBJ2-5
V gene: TRBV5-5
CDR3 protein: ASSLSVDGGAQETQY

J gene: TRBJ2-3
V gene: TRBV21-1
CDR3 protein: ASSKTTSGGPDTQY

J gene: TRBJ2-5
V gene: TRBV5-1
CDR3 protein: ASSFTSGGRETQY

J gene: TRBJ1-6
V gene: TRBV12-5
CDR3 protein: ASGLGQDNSPLH

J gene: TRBJ2-1
V gene: TRBV7-9
CDR3 protein: ASSLEGRPGNEQF

J gene: TRBJ2-2
V gene: TRBV12-5
CDR3 protein: ASGIPPNTGELF

J gene: TRBJ1-1
V gene: TRBV2
CDR3 protein: ASSEEGRSTEAF

J gene: TRBJ1-5
V gene: TRBV6-5
CDR3 protein: ASTQQFNQPQH

J gene: TRBJ2-5
V gene: TRBV7-6
CDR3 protein: ASSWGIQETQY

J gene: TRBJ1-1
V gene: TRBV7-6
CDR3 protein: ASSQSTGVNTEAF

J gene: TRBJ1-2
V gene: TRBV19
CDR3 protein: ASIGLSSGTGYT

J gene: TRBJ1-1
V gene: TRBV6-6
CDR3 protein: ASSDLQGTNTEAF

J gene: TRBJ2-1
V gene: TRBV10-2
CDR3 protein: ASSSTSGGYNEQF

J gene: TRBJ1-3
V gene: TRBV7-9
CDR3 protein: ASSLGQPNSGNTIY

J gene: TRBJ1-6
V gene: TRBV2
CDR3 protein: ASSRDSGDFSPLH

J gene: TRBJ1-2
V gene: TRBV15
CDR3 protein: ATSRRQGLGYT

J gene: TRBJ2-5
V gene: TRBV7-2
CDR3 protein: ASSLVAGGIQETQY

J gene: TRBJ2-7
V gene: TRBV6-6
CDR3 protein: ASSPGTSGGALYEQY

J gene: TRBJ2-1
V gene: TRBV9
CDR3 protein: ASSVAGGHYNEQF

J gene: TRBJ1-4
V gene: TRBV2
CDR3 protein: ASSERAANEKLF

J gene: TRBJ1-2
V gene: TRBV7-9
CDR3 protein: ASSLAVDRGYT

J gene: TRBJ2-1
V gene: TRBV12-3/TRBV12-4
CDR3 protein: ASSQTGHEQF